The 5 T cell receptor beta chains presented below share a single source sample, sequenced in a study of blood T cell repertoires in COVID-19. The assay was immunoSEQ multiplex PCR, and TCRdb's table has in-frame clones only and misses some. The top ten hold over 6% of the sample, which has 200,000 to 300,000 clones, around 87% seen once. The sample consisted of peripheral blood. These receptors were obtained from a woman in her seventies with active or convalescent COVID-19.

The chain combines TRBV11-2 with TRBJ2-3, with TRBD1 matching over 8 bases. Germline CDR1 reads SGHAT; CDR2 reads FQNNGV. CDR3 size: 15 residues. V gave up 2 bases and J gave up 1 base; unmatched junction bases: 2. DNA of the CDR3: TGTGCCAGCAGCTTATTGACAGGGGGCACAGATACGCAGTATTTT. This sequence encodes CASSLLTGGTDTQYF.

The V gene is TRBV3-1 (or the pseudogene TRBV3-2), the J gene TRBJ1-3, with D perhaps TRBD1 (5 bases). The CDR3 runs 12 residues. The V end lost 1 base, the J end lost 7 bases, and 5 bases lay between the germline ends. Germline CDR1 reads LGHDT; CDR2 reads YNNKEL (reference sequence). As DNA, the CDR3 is TGTGCCAGCAGCCAAGGACAGAACACCATATATTTT. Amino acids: CASSQGQNTIYF.

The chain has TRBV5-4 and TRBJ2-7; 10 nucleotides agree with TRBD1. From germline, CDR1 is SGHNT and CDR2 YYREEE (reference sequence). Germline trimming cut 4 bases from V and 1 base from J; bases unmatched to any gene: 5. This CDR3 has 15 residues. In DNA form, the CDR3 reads TGTGCCAGCAGCCCCGGACAGGGGGTATCCTACGAGCAGTACTTC. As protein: CASSPGQGVSYEQYF. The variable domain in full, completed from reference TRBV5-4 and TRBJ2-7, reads ETGVTQSPTHLIKTRGQQVTLRCSSQSGHNTVSWYQQALGQGPQFIFQYYREEENGRGNFPPRFSGLQFPNYSSELNVNALELDDSALYLCASSPGQGVSYEQYFGPGTRLTVT.

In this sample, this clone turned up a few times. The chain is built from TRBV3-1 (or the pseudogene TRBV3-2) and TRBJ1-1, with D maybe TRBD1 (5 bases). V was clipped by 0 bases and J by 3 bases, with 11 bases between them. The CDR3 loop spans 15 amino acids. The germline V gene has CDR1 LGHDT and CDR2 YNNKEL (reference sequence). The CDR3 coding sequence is TGTGCCAGCAGCCAAGATTTTGTAGGGGACACTGAAGCTTTCTTT. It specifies CASSQDFVGDTEAFF.

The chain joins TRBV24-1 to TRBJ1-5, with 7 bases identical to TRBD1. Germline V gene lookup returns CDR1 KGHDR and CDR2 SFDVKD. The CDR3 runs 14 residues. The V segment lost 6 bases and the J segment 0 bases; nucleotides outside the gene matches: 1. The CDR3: CATSYRGSNQPQHF. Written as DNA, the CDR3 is TGTGCCACCAGTTACAGGGGTAGCAATCAGCCCCAGCATTTT.